The 29 T cell receptor beta chains listed next were all sequenced from one sample in a study of blood T cell repertoires in COVID-19. Libraries were prepared by immunoSEQ multiplex PCR; TCRdb keeps only in-frame clonotypes and omits some of them. The table shows some 74,000 clones, with around 78% occurring only once. The sequenced material came from peripheral blood. The source is a woman aged 80 or over with acute or convalescent COVID-19.

The rearrangement links TRBV6-6 to TRBJ1-5, with TRBD1 matching over 12 bases. The J segment lost 4 bases and the V segment lost 5 bases, leaving 3 bases of the junction unmatched. There are 15 residues in the CDR3. Germline values: CDR1 MNHNY, CDR2 SVGAGI (reference sequence). CDR3 sequence: CASSLGQGANQPQHF. CDR3 bases: TGTGCCAGCAGTCTGGGACAGGGGGCGAATCAGCCCCAGCATTTT.

With regard to this clone: Other nucleotide sequences in the sample specify the same CDR3. The chain combines TRBV10-3 with TRBJ2-6; D is uncertain. Germline assignment: CDR1 ENHRY and CDR2 SYGVKD. The CDR3 contains 15 residues. The V gene lost 2 bases and the J gene lost 4 bases, with 9 bases spanning the gap. This CDR3 is CAISEGQPGANVLTF. CDR3 DNA sequence: TGTGCCATCAGTGAGGGGCAGCCCGGGGCCAACGTCCTGACTTTC.

V gene TRBV5-6 combines with J gene TRBJ1-5; 8 nucleotides align to TRBD1. The trim removed 4 bases at V and 7 bases at J, leaving 7 bases unmatched. This CDR3 region has 14 residues. Germline-derived CDR1 and CDR2 are SGHDT and YYEEEE. In nucleotides, the CDR3 is TGTGCCAGCAGCCAGGGGGCTTTGAGACAGCCCCAGCATTTT. Amino acid sequence: CASSQGALRQPQHF. Drawing the rest from reference TRBV5-6 and TRBJ1-5, the complete variable domain is DAGVTQSPTHLIKTRGQQVTLRCSPKSGHDTVSWYQQALGQGPQFIFQYYEEEERQRGNFPDRFSGHQFPNYSSELNVNALLLGDSALYLCASSQGALRQPQHFGDGTRLSIL.

The CDR3 DNA is TGTGCCAGCTCAGGGGACAGGGGTAATCAGCCCCAGCATTTT. Translation gives CASSGDRGNQPQHF. This chain connects TRBV18 to TRBJ1-5; TRBD1 matches 10 bases. Germline V gene data show CDR1 as KGHSH and CDR2 as LQKENI. V trimming: 5 bases; J trimming: 4 bases; junction bases outside the gene matches: 2. This CDR3 spans 14 amino acids.

This clone was detected once. The chain joins TRBV5-4 to TRBJ1-4, with D uncertain. From germline, CDR1 is SGHNT and CDR2 YYREEE (reference sequence). This CDR3 comprises 12 residues. Trimming pared 0 bases from V and 12 bases from J, leaving 9 bases between. The CDR3 nucleotides read TGTGCCAGCAGCTTGGGCCAGGCTGAACTGTTTTTT. Translated, it gives CASSLGQAELFF.

This sequence joins TRBV30 and TRBJ1-3, with D tentatively TRBD1 (5 bases). The V gene lost 4 bases and the J gene lost 4 bases, with 14 bases spanning the gap. Germline CDR1 reads GTSNPN; CDR2 reads SVGIG (reference sequence). The CDR3 is 14 amino acids. The CDR3 here is CAWTLDKAGNTIYF. In DNA, the CDR3 is TGTGCCTGGACCCTGGACAAGGCAGGAAACACCATATATTTT.

This chain links TRBV11-3 with TRBJ1-1; D is uncertain. V gave up 1 base and J gave up 1 base, with 4 bases separating them. Germline V gene sequence: CDR1 SGHNT, CDR2 YENEEA. The CDR3 loop spans 13 amino acids. The CDR3 sequence is CASSLGENTEAFF. For the CDR3, the DNA is TGTGCCAGCAGCTTAGGCGAGAACACTGAAGCTTTCTTT.

The table lists this clone with many counts. The chain couples TRBV9 to TRBJ1-1; the D is unclear. The germline V and J ends were trimmed by 0 bases and 6 bases, with 15 bases remaining between them. Germline V CDR1 and CDR2: SGDLS, YYNGEE. This CDR3 has 15 residues. CDR3 loop: CASSVDPLPSAEAFF. The CDR3 region has the DNA TGTGCCAGCAGCGTAGATCCATTACCCTCGGCTGAAGCTTTCTTT.

The chain combines TRBV3-1 (or the pseudogene TRBV3-2) with TRBJ1-5; no clear D. In germline, CDR1 is LGHDT, CDR2 YNNKEL (reference sequence). CDR3 length: 14 amino acids. The germline V and J ends were trimmed by 4 bases and 5 bases, with 12 bases remaining between them. The CDR3, as DNA: TGTGCCAGCAGCCCTCTAACCAACCATCAGCCCCAGCATTTT. Its translation is CASSPLTNHQPQHF.

The rearrangement links TRBV11-2 to TRBJ2-7; 12 nucleotides agree with TRBD2. This CDR3 is 17 amino acids long. Germline V lookup: CDR1 SGHAT, CDR2 FQNNGV. The V segment lost 2 bases and the J segment 5 bases; nucleotides outside the gene matches: 10. CDR3 loop: CASSLSLAGGLYHEQYF. CDR3 sequence (DNA): TGTGCCAGCAGCTTATCGCTAGCGGGAGGGTTATACCACGAGCAGTACTTC.

The chain recombines TRBV30 with TRBJ1-1; D is perhaps TRBD1 (5 bases). Trimming left V 3 bases short and J 1 base short, with 9 bases between. Germline V gives CDR1 GTSNPN, CDR2 SVGIG (reference sequence). This CDR3 is built from 13 residues. Here the CDR3 DNA reads TGTGCCTGGAGATGGCAGGGGAACACTGAAGCTTTCTTT. This sequence encodes CAWRWQGNTEAFF.

This clone has only one observation. The V call is TRBV30, the J call TRBJ1-2; TRBD1 is a possible D gene (5 bases). V lost 2 bases and J lost 6, with 19 bases in between. CDR1 and CDR2 (germline): GTSNPN, SVGIG (reference sequence). The CDR3 consists of 15 residues. The CDR3 reads CAWSPDSLLKNGYTF. The CDR3 DNA is TGTGCCTGGAGTCCTGACAGCCTATTAAAGAATGGCTACACCTTC.

This rearrangement joins TRBV3-1 (or the pseudogene TRBV3-2) to TRBJ2-1; D possibly corresponds to TRBD2 (5 bases). CDR3 size: 11 residues. Looked up from germline, CDR1 is LGHDT and CDR2 is YNNKEL (reference sequence). V lost 4 bases to trimming and J lost 7 bases, with 5 bases between them. CDR3 in amino acids: CASSPGNEQFF. Written as DNA, the CDR3 is TGTGCCAGCAGCCCGGGAAATGAGCAGTTCTTC.

This sequence joins TRBV2 and TRBJ1-2, with unresolved D. V lost 9 bases, J lost 8 bases, and 16 bases lay in between. The CDR3 is 12 amino acids. CDR1 is SNHLY, CDR2 FYNNEI, per germline. CDR3: CARKSTLGGYTF. Written as DNA, the CDR3 is TGTGCCAGAAAATCCACTCTCGGGGGCTACACCTTC.

J is TRBJ1-4 and V is TRBV19, with 10 bases matching TRBD1. Losses at the gene ends were 4 bases for V and 8 bases for J; bases not matched to a gene: 4. Germline CDR1 LNHDA, CDR2 SQIVND (reference sequence). The CDR3 consists of 14 residues. CDR3 in DNA: TGTGCCAGTAGTACCGGGACAGGGGAGGAAAAACTGTTTTTT. Its protein is CASSTGTGEEKLFF.

V is TRBV19 and J is TRBJ1-2, with TRBD1 matching over 10 bases. This CDR3 has 15 residues. Germline V lookup: CDR1 LNHDA, CDR2 SQIVND (reference sequence). V lost 9 bases, J lost 4 bases, and 11 bases stayed unmatched. The CDR3 bases are TGTGCCAGCACTCCCACCGGGACAGGGGCCTATGGCTACACCTTC. This sequence encodes CASTPTGTGAYGYTF.

The V and J genes are TRBV7-8 and TRBJ1-5; D perhaps matches TRBD1 (6 bases). The germline V gene encodes CDR1 SGHVS and CDR2 FQNEAQ. Trimming shortened V by 3 bases and J by 3 bases, and 9 bases separated the two germline ends. The CDR3 spans 14 residues. The CDR3 reads CASSFRQVNQPQHF. Written as DNA, the CDR3 is TGTGCCAGCAGCTTCCGACAGGTCAATCAGCCCCAGCATTTT.

This chain connects TRBV9 to TRBJ2-7; 10 bases align to TRBD2. Germline-derived CDR1 and CDR2 are SGDLS and YYNGEE. V trimming: 4 bases; J trimming: 3 bases; junction bases outside the gene matches: 7. The CDR3 runs 15 residues. The CDR3 reads CASSFRAGGLYEQYF. In nucleotides, the CDR3 is TGTGCCAGCAGCTTTCGAGCGGGGGGGCTCTACGAGCAGTACTTC.

This clone was counted once. The gene calls are TRBV18 and TRBJ2-3; 12 bases fit TRBD2. V trimming: 10 bases; J trimming: 4 bases; junction bases outside the gene matches: 6. Looked up from germline, CDR1 is KGHSH and CDR2 is LQKENI. The CDR3 is 14 residues long. The CDR3 spells CANQLAGGPDTQYF. CDR3 coding DNA: TGTGCCAATCAACTAGCGGGAGGTCCAGATACGCAGTATTTT.

The rearrangement uses TRBV19 and TRBJ1-2; D is ambiguous. Germline CDR1 is LNHDA and CDR2 is SQIVND (reference sequence). Trimming pared 4 bases from V and 3 bases from J, leaving 9 bases between. CDR3 size: 13 residues. The CDR3 DNA is TGTGCCAGTAGTAGTCTCGGTCACTATGGCTACACCTTC. It translates to CASSSLGHYGYTF.

This clone was counted once. The chain carries TRBV19 and TRBJ1-5; D may be TRBD1 (5 bases). The CDR3 extends over 16 amino acids. Trimming cost V 0 bases and J 3 bases, with 12 bases left between them. The germline V gene encodes CDR1 LNHDA and CDR2 SQIVND (reference sequence). The CDR3 nucleotides read TGTGCCAGTAGTATAGATCCAGGGAATTACAATCAGCCCCAGCATTTT. It specifies CASSIDPGNYNQPQHF.

This clone has more than one count but fewer than ten. The chain links TRBV18 to TRBJ2-7, with 9 bases lining up with TRBD1. The germline V gene encodes CDR1 KGHSH and CDR2 LQKENI. The CDR3 runs to 15 residues. The ends lost 5 bases at V and 5 bases at J; junction bases unmatched: 10. Here the CDR3 reads CASSSAGTGIDEQYF. The CDR3 region has the DNA TGTGCCAGCTCATCAGCCGGGACAGGGATAGACGAGCAGTACTTC.

The rearrangement joins TRBV5-6 to TRBJ1-1; the D gene is possibly TRBD1 (5 bases). This CDR3 spans 15 amino acids. Trimming took off 2 bases at V and 3 bases at J, with 14 bases between the two ends. The germline gives CDR1 SGHDT, CDR2 YYEEEE. The CDR3 is CASSFYGGYHTEAFF. As DNA, the CDR3 is TGTGCCAGCAGCTTTTACGGGGGTTATCACACTGAAGCTTTCTTT.

This sequence joins TRBV7-6 and TRBJ2-7; 13 bases line up with TRBD2. Germline V gene data show CDR1 as SGHVS and CDR2 as FNYEAQ. CDR3 length: 15 amino acids. The trim removed 4 bases at V and 4 bases at J, leaving 4 bases unmatched. The CDR3 loop is CASSSGLAGIYEQYF. The DNA of the CDR3 is TGTGCCAGCAGCTCGGGACTAGCGGGAATTTACGAGCAGTACTTC.

This rearrangement joins TRBV29-1 to TRBJ1-2; 7 bases map to TRBD1. The V gene end was trimmed by 2 bases and the J gene end by 4 bases; junction bases not matched to a gene: 16. CDR3 length equals 17 residues. Germline CDR1 SQVTM, CDR2 ANQGSEA. Here the CDR3 DNA reads TGCAGCGTTGAACCACTGACAGGGAGGACTGCTACCTATGGCTACACCTTC. It encodes CSVEPLTGRTATYGYTF.

This clone appeared a few times. The genes are TRBV28 and TRBJ1-5; tentatively, D is TRBD1 (6 bases). From germline, CDR1 is MDHEN and CDR2 SYDVKM. Trimming stripped 4 bases from V and 6 bases from J, with 13 bases between. The CDR3 totals 14 residues. The CDR3 region has the DNA TGTGCCAGCAGTTCCCATCAGGGGTCTCAGCCCCAGCATTTT. Amino acids: CASSSHQGSQPQHF.

The chain couples TRBV12-5 to TRBJ2-4, with D maybe TRBD1 (6 bases). V lost 5 bases to trimming and J lost 3 bases, with 14 bases between them. The CDR3 length is 15 residues. Germline V gene data show CDR1 as LGHNT and CDR2 as FRNRAP. CDR3 in amino acids: CASGTTGQLKNIQYF. In DNA form, the CDR3 reads TGTGCTAGTGGTACCACCGGACAGCTCAAAAACATTCAGTACTTC.

V and J are TRBV6-5 and TRBJ1-6; 8 bases match TRBD1. Per germline, CDR1 MNHEY and CDR2 SVGAGI. Losses at the gene ends were 11 bases for V and 1 base for J; bases not matched to a gene: 4. The CDR3 length is 14 residues. CDR3 DNA: TGTGCCGTTCAGGGGGCGTCCTATAATTCACCCCTCCACTTT. Translation: CAVQGASYNSPLHF.

The rearrangement joins TRBV18 to TRBJ1-1; 9 nucleotides line up with TRBD1. Germline assignment: CDR1 KGHSH and CDR2 LQKENI. V gave up 4 bases and J gave up 6 bases; unmatched junction bases: 3. The CDR3 totals 13 residues. The CDR3 sequence is CASSQQGASEAFF. The CDR3 nucleotides are TGTGCCAGCTCACAACAGGGGGCTTCTGAAGCTTTCTTT.